One sample yielded the 9 T cell receptor beta chains listed below, sequenced in a study of human T cells and chemical hapten exposure. TCRdb recomputed calls from the RACE reads with MiXCR, one row per CDR3 protein. Among about 360,000 distinct CDR3 sequences, roughly 4.8% were seen once, and the ten largest hold approximately 2.1%. Stated time point: patch test 1, 2 weeks after DPC sensitization. Treatment reported: therapeutic diphenylcyclopropenone sensitization with weekly scalp DPC. Here the sequenced sample was whole blood, taken in connection with sensitization to the hapten diphenylcyclopropenone (DPC). The source is a woman aged 50 to 65 with alopecia areata. Some clones in this sample may be carry-over from other donors' samples.

This rearrangement joins TRBV20-1 to TRBJ2-1; TRBD2 agrees at 10 bases. The CDR3 loop spans 14 amino acids. CDR1 DFQATT and CDR2 SNEGSKA come from the germline V gene (reference sequence). V was pared by 3 bases and J by 10 bases, with 9 bases of the junction left unmatched. The CDR3 reads CSASVTGTSEEQFF. CDR3 nucleotides: TGCAGTGCTAGCGTAACCGGGACTAGCGAAGAGCAGTTCTTC.

This clonotype has ten or more counts. The rearrangement links TRBV11-2 to TRBJ2-1; 7 bases line up with TRBD2. Germline values: CDR1 SGHAT, CDR2 FQNNGV. CDR3 length equals 17 residues. The V segment lost 4 bases and the J segment 1 base; nucleotides outside the gene matches: 10. The CDR3 loop reads CASSSKLLASSYNEQFF. In DNA form, the CDR3 reads TGTGCCAGCAGCTCAAAATTACTAGCGTCGTCCTACAATGAGCAGTTCTTC.

The gene calls are TRBV20-1 and TRBJ2-3; 10 bases fit TRBD2. Germline lookup yields CDR1 DFQATT and CDR2 SNEGSKA (reference sequence). CDR3 length: 15 residues. V was clipped by 4 bases and J by 1 base; unmatched bases: 5. The CDR3 nucleotides read TGCAGTGCTACCACCCTAGCGGGGGGCACAGATACGCAGTATTTT. Protein: CSATTLAGGTDTQYF.

This clonotype has only a few counts. This sequence joins TRBV5-6 and TRBJ2-7; D may be TRBD2 (6 bases). The CDR3 loop spans 12 amino acids. Germline assignment: CDR1 SGHDT and CDR2 YYEEEE. Deletions cut 4 bases from V and 7 bases from J, with 12 bases between. CDR3 nucleotides: TGTGCCAGCAGCCCGCTTGGAGGGGAGCAGTACTTC. It is translated as CASSPLGGEQYF.

V is TRBV9 and J is TRBJ1-1; D uncertain. The germline V and J ends were trimmed by 2 bases and 1 base, with 9 bases remaining between them. Per germline, CDR1 SGDLS and CDR2 YYNGEE. The CDR3 loop spans 14 amino acids. DNA for the CDR3: TGTGCCAGCAGCGTGCCAGGACCGAACACTGAAGCTTTCTTT. Residues: CASSVPGPNTEAFF.

This clonotype was detected ten times or more. This chain connects TRBV2 to TRBJ2-5; perhaps TRBD1 as D (6 bases). Per germline, CDR1 SNHLY and CDR2 FYNNEI. The V end lost 3 bases, the J end lost 1 base, and 12 bases lay between the germline ends. The CDR3 is 15 residues long. In nucleotides, the CDR3 is TGTGCCAGCAGTGACAGGGGCCTGGTCCAAGAGACCCAGTACTTC. Translation: CASSDRGLVQETQYF. The complete variable domain, with remaining parts taken from reference TRBV2 and TRBJ2-5, reads EPEVTQTPSHQVTQMGQEVILRCVPISNHLYFYWYRQILGQKVEFLVSFYNNEISEKSEIFDDQFSVERPDGSNFTLKIRSTKLEDSAMYFCASSDRGLVQETQYFGPGTRLLVL.

This clonotype was seen a few times. This chain joins TRBV12-3 or TRBV12-4 and TRBJ2-3; 9 positions match TRBD1. The CDR3 has 15 amino acids. V gave up 2 bases and J gave up 3 bases; unmatched junction bases: 3. The DNA of the CDR3 is TGTGCCAGCAGTTTACGCGGGACAGGGACAGATACGCAGTATTTT. This gives the protein CASSLRGTGTDTQYF.

This clonotype was seen more than once but under ten times. This chain joins TRBV28 and TRBJ2-3, with a possible D match to TRBD2 (5 bases). The V end lost 6 bases, the J end lost 4 bases, and 8 bases lay between the germline ends. Germline CDR1 is MDHEN and CDR2 is SYDVKM. CDR3 size: 12 residues. The CDR3 here is CASREVADTQYF. CDR3 bases: TGTGCCAGCAGGGAGGTGGCAGATACGCAGTATTTT. The whole variable domain, remainder taken from reference TRBV28 and TRBJ2-3, is DVKVTQSSRYLVKRTGEKVFLECVQDMDHENMFWYRQDPGLGLRLIYFSYDVKMKEKGDIPEGYSVSREKKERFSLILESASTNQTSMYLCASREVADTQYFGPGTRLTVL.

This clonotype was counted many times. V gene TRBV20-1 combines with J gene TRBJ2-3, with D unclear. V lost 3 bases, J lost 2 bases, and 6 bases lay in between. CDR3 size: 12 residues. CDR1 DFQATT and CDR2 SNEGSKA come from the germline V gene (reference sequence). The CDR3 reads CSASGFTDTQYF. CDR3 nucleotide sequence: TGCAGTGCTAGCGGTTTCACAGATACGCAGTATTTT.